This T cell receptor beta chain was identified in a study of control samples from healthy donors and cancer patients. CDR3 length: 14 residues. Per germline, CDR1 SGHRS and CDR2 YFSETQ. With 5 bases removed from V and 6 bases from J, the gap between germline ends came to 15 bases. Generated by immunoSEQ multiplex PCR, the TCRdb table keeps only in-frame clones and is missing some. The table has roughly 95,000 clones, 92% seen once. This chain connects TRBV5-1 to TRBJ2-1; possible D gene TRBD2, 6 bases. The sequence was collected from a human donor in good health. The donor label of this sample is uncertain. The sample taken for sequencing was blood. The CDR3 DNA follows: TGCGCCAGCAGAACGGGACTCCTCTCCAATGAGCAGTTCTTC. This gives the protein CASRTGLLSNEQFF.